The TCR beta chain described here comes from a study of T cell repertoires in aging, cancer and after chemotherapy. Study at large: Donors were grouped into six age bands spanning 30 or younger through 70 or older. Clear clonal overlap appeared across healthy donor samples taken over several months to years.

TCR beta rearrangements were amplified from peripheral blood genomic DNA. The CDR3 contains 10 residues. Between the trimmed V and J ends, which lost 6 bases and 15 bases, there was a span of 11 bases. Per germline, CDR1 KGHDR and CDR2 SFDVKD. Multiplex touch-down PCR with TRB-A/B primers amplified rearranged V-D-J TRB sequences. One entry per CDR3 protein, called by TCRdb with MiXCR from the multiplex PCR reads. This table holds around 10,000 distinct CDR3 sequences, under 40% found once. Study findings and constraints: Age-matched healthy donors had significantly more diverse, less clonal blood TCR repertoires than untreated cancer patients. In each cancer cohort, median generation probability increased across chemotherapy, suggesting thymic output rebounded.

On this clonotype itself: Its antigen is still unknown.

The rearrangement links TRBV24-1 to TRBJ2-1; D is undetermined. The specimen sequenced was blood. This sequence was found in a human donor in good health. The CDR3: CATSSSSAFF. DNA of the CDR3: TGTGCCACCAGTTCGAGCAGTGCGTTCTTC.